Listed below are T cell receptor beta chains from one sample, sequenced in a study of T cells in Graves' hyperthyroidism and ophthalmopathy. Using its own MiXCR run on the multiplex PCR reads, TCRdb lists one record per CDR3 protein. The sample contains around 620,000 distinct CDR3 sequences, 11% to 15% of which appear only once. The sequenced sample consisted of blood. Receptors originate from a woman aged 18-29 years with Graves' ophthalmopathy. The CDR3 runs from the conserved cysteine through the conserved F or W. A D gene is named only where the DNA matches it firmly. Part of the rows lack a size; the others show once, few, many or a class for expanded clones.

v_gene	j_gene	abundance	d_gene	CDR3aa	CDR3nt
TRBV7-9	TRBJ2-1	many	TRBD2	CASSQQTSGTYNEQFF	TGTGCCAGCAGCCAACAGACTAGCGGAACCTACAATGAGCAGTTCTTC
TRBV5-4	TRBJ2-2	-	TRBD2	CASSPGGGRGELFF	TGTGCCAGCAGCCCCGGGGGGGGTAGAGGGGAGCTGTTTTTT
TRBV20-1	TRBJ2-4	many	-	CSARDQRRDIQYF	TGCAGTGCTAGAGACCAAAGGAGGGACATTCAGTACTTC
TRBV6-1	TRBJ2-5	many	-	CASSGKQLETQYF	TGTGCCAGCAGCGGAAAACAGTTGGAGACCCAGTACTTC
TRBV2	TRBJ1-5	many	TRBD1	CATKPGGSPASDQPQHF	TGTGCCACCAAGCCAGGGGGCAGCCCCGCTAGCGATCAGCCCCAGCATTTT
TRBV30	TRBJ2-4	-	-	CAWVGEDLAKNIQYF	TGTGCCTGGGTTGGGGAGGACCTGGCAAAAAACATTCAGTACTTC
TRBV5-6	TRBJ2-3	many	TRBD2	CASSLASSGKSTDTQYF	TGTGCCAGCAGCTTGGCCTCTAGCGGGAAGAGCACAGATACGCAGTATTTT
TRBV20-1	TRBJ1-5	once	-	CSASNRGGQPQHF	TGCAGTGCTAGTAATCGGGGCGGTCAGCCCCAGCATTTT
TRBV7-2	TRBJ1-2	many	-	CASSPDEVYGYTF	TGTGCCAGCAGCCCTGATGAGGTTTATGGCTACACCTTC
TRBV10-3	TRBJ1-6	-	-	CATEDGGSPLHF	TGTGCCACTGAGGACGGGGGTTCACCCCTCCACTTT
TRBV10-3	TRBJ2-3	few	-	CAISESSGSTDTQYF	TGTGCCATCAGTGAGTCAAGCGGGAGCACAGATACGCAGTATTTT
TRBV11-1	TRBJ2-2	many	-	CASSLNMADTGELFF	TGTGCCAGCAGCTTAAATATGGCGGACACCGGGGAGCTGTTTTTT
TRBV12-3/TRBV12-4	TRBJ2-5	few	-	CASSLQDF	TGTGCCAGCAGTTTACAGGACTTC
TRBV4-1	TRBJ2-1	many	TRBD2	CASSQDGASGAHNEQFF	TGCGCCAGCAGCCAAGATGGGGCTAGCGGGGCCCACAATGAGCAGTTCTTC
TRBV6-2/TRBV6-3	TRBJ2-7	many	-	CASSYGGPYEQYF	TGTGCCAGCAGTTACGGGGGCCCTTACGAGCAGTACTTC
TRBV2	TRBJ2-3	many	-	CASSLAPSTDTQYF	TGTGCCAGCAGTTTAGCGCCAAGCACAGATACGCAGTATTTT
TRBV9	TRBJ2-7	few	-	CASSSQTGLGEQYF	TGTGCCAGCAGCTCACAAACTGGACTTGGCGAGCAGTACTTC
TRBV5-1	TRBJ2-5	few	TRBD2	CASSLEGLAWETQYF	TGCGCCAGCAGCTTGGAGGGACTAGCGTGGGAGACCCAGTACTTC
TRBV24-1	TRBJ2-2	few	-	CATSGYNLPGELFF	TGTGCCACCAGTGGGTACAACCTCCCCGGGGAGCTGTTTTTT
TRBV18	TRBJ1-1	many	-	CASSPQEGREAFF	TGTGCCAGCTCACCACAGGAGGGGAGGGAAGCTTTCTTT
TRBV10-3	TRBJ2-7	many	TRBD2	CAISKTGTSGSYEQYF	TGTGCCATCAGCAAAACCGGGACTAGCGGCTCCTACGAGCAGTACTTC
TRBV7-9	TRBJ2-3	many	-	CASSIQGVERSDTQYF	TGTGCCAGCAGCATCCAGGGAGTAGAGCGTTCAGATACGCAGTATTTT
TRBV7-9	TRBJ2-7	few	-	CASSLMGTYEQYF	TGTGCCAGCAGCTTAATGGGGACCTACGAGCAGTACTTC
TRBV29-1	TRBJ2-7	many	TRBD1	CSAAGTGPTYEQYF	TGCAGCGCTGCCGGGACAGGGCCAACCTACGAGCAGTACTTC
TRBV28	TRBJ2-7	many	TRBD1	CASSLFRDRPTSYEQYF	TGTGCCAGCAGTTTATTTAGGGACAGGCCAACTTCCTACGAGCAGTACTTC
TRBV20-1	TRBJ2-3	many	TRBD2	CSARDSGSRYTQYF	TGCAGTGCTAGGGATAGCGGGAGTCGTTATACGCAGTATTTT
TRBV28	TRBJ1-2	many	TRBD1	CASRATTGAYYGYTF	TGTGCCAGCAGAGCCACGACAGGGGCTTACTATGGCTACACCTTC
TRBV7-8	TRBJ1-5	few	-	CASSGPGPYSNQPQHF	TGTGCCAGCAGCGGACCCGGACCCTATAGCAATCAGCCCCAGCATTTT
TRBV7-8	TRBJ2-7	many	-	CASSRWGAEGYEQYF	TGTGCCAGCAGCCGCTGGGGAGCAGAGGGCTACGAGCAGTACTTC
TRBV19	TRBJ1-5	few	-	CASRIQPYSNQPQHF	TGTGCCAGTAGGATACAGCCATATAGCAATCAGCCCCAGCATTTT
TRBV28	TRBJ2-7	many	TRBD1	CASSFRIRDRRYEQYF	TGTGCCAGCAGTTTCCGAATCCGGGACAGGCGCTACGAGCAGTACTTC
TRBV4-2	TRBJ2-1	few	-	CASSHKFGGGFYNEQFF	TGTGCCAGCAGCCACAAGTTCGGAGGCGGATTCTACAATGAGCAGTTCTTC
TRBV2	TRBJ2-1	many	-	CASNRDVTREQFF	TGTGCCAGCAATCGGGACGTGACTCGCGAGCAGTTCTTC